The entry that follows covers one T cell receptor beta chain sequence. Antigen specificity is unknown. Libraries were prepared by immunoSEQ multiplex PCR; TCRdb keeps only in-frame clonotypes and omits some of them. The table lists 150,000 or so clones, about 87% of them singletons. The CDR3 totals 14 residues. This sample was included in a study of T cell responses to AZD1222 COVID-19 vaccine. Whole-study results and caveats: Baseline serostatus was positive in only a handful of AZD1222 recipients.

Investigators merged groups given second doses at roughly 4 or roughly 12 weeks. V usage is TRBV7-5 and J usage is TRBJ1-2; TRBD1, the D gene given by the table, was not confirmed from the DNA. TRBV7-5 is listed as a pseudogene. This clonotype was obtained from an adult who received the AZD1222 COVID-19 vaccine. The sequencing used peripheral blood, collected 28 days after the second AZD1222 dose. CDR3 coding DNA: TGTGCCAGAAGCCCCCTCCCAACAGGGCTTGGCTACACCTTC. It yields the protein CARSPLPTGLGYTF.